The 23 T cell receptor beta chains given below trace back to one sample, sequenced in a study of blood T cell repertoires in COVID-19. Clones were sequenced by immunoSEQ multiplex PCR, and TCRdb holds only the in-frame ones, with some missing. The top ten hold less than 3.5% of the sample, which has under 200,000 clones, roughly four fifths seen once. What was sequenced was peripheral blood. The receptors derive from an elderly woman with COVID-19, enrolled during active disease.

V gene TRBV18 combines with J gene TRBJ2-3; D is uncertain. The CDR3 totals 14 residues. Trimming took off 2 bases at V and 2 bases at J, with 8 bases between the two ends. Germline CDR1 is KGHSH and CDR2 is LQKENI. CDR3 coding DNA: TGTGCCAGCTCACCATGGCTCAACACAGATACGCAGTATTTT. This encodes CASSPWLNTDTQYF. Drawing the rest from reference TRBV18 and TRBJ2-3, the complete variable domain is NAGVMQNPRHLVRRRGQEARLRCSPMKGHSHVYWYRQLPEEGLKFMVYLQKENIIDESGMPKERFSAEFPKEGPSILRIQQVVRGDSAAYFCASSPWLNTDTQYFGPGTRLTVL.

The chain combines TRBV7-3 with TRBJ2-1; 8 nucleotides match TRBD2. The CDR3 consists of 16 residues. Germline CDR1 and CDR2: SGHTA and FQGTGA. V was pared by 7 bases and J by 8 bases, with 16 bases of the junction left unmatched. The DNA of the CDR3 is TGTGCCAGCACCCCTGGACCCGGGACTAGTTTCCATGAGCAGTTCTTC. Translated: CASTPGPGTSFHEQFF.

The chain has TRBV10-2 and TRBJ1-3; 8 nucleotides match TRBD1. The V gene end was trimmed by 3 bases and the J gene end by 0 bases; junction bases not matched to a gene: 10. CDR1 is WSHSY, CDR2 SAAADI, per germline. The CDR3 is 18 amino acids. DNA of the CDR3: TGCGCCAGCAGTGACTTGGACAGGGTGGCTCTCTCTGGAAACACCATATATTTT. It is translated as CASSDLDRVALSGNTIYF.

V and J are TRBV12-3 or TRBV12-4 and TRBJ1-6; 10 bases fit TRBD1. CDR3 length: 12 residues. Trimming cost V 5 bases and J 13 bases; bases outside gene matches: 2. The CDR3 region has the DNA TGTGCCAGCAGTCGACAGGGGGCTCCCCTCCACTTT. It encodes CASSRQGAPLHF.

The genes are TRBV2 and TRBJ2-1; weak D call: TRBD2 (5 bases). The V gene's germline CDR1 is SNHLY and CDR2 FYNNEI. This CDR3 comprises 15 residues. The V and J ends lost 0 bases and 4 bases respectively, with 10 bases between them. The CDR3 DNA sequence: TGTGCCAGCAGTGAAGCGCTTCTAGCTTACAATGAGCAGTTCTTC. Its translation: CASSEALLAYNEQFF.

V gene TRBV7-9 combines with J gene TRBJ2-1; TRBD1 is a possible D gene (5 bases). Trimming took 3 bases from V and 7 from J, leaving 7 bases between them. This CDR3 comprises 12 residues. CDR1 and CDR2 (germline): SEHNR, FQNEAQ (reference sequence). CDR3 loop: CASSFRGNEQFF. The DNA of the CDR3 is TGTGCCAGCAGCTTTAGGGGTAATGAGCAGTTCTTC. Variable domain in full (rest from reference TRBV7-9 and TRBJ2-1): DTGVSQNPRHKITKRGQNVTFRCDPISEHNRLYWYRQTLGQGPEFLTYFQNEAQLEKSRLLSDRFSAERPKGSFSTLEIQRTEQGDSAMYLCASSFRGNEQFFGPGTRLTVL.

The chain's CDR3 is CASAGRVDWYGYTF. Here the CDR3 DNA reads TGTGCCTCCGCCGGCAGGGTCGATTGGTATGGCTACACCTTC. This chain links TRBV27 with TRBJ1-2; maybe TRBD1 (5 bases). V was pared by 11 bases and J by 5 bases, with 21 bases between. The CDR3 is 14 amino acids. Germline loops: CDR1 MNHEY, CDR2 SMNVEV (reference sequence).

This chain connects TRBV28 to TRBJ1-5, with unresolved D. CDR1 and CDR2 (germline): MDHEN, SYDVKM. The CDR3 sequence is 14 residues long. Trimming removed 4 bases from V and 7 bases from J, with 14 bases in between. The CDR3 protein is CASSSTAGGQPQHF. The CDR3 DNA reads TGTGCCAGCAGTTCCACCGCGGGAGGACAGCCCCAGCATTTT.

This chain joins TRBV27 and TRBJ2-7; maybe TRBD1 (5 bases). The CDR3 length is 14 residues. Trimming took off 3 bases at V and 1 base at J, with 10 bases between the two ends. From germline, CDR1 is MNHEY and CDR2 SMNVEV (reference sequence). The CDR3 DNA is TGTGCCAGCAGTTTGAAGACAGTTTCCTACGAGCAGTACTTC. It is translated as CASSLKTVSYEQYF.

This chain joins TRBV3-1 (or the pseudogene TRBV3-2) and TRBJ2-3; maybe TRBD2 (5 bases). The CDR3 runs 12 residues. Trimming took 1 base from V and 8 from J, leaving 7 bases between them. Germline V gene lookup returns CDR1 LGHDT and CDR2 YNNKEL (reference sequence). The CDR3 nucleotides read TGTGCCAGCAGCCAAGGGGCGGGTACGCAGTATTTT. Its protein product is CASSQGAGTQYF.

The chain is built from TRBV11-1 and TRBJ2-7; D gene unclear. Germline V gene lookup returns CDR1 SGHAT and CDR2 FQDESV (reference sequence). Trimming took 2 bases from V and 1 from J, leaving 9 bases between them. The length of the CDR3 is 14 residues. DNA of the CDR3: TGTGCCAGCAGCTTATTGCTAACTTCCTACGAGCAGTACTTC. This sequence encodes CASSLLLTSYEQYF.

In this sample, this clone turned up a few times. The CDR3 spells CASSQDRAGGELFF. The CDR3 coding sequence is TGCGCCAGCAGCCAGGACAGGGCGGGCGGGGAGCTGTTTTTT. The V and J genes are TRBV5-1 and TRBJ2-2; 8 positions agree with TRBD1. CDR1 and CDR2 from the germline V gene are SGHRS and YFSETQ. The CDR3 contains 14 residues. V gave up 4 bases and J gave up 7 bases; unmatched junction bases: 6.

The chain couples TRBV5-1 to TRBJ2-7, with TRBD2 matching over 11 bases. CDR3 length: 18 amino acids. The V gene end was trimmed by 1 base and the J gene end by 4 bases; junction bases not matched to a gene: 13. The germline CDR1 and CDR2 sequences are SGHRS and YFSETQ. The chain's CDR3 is CASSLRGPTSGKGYEQYF. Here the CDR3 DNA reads TGCGCCAGCAGCTTGAGAGGCCCGACTAGCGGGAAAGGATACGAGCAGTACTTC.

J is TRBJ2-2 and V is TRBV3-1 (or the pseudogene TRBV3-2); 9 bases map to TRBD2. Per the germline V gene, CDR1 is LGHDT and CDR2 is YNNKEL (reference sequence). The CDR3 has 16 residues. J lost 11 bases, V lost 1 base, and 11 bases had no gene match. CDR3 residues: CASSQVSGGRSAELFF. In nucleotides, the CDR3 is TGTGCCAGCAGCCAAGTAAGCGGGGGGCGTAGTGCAGAGCTGTTTTTT.

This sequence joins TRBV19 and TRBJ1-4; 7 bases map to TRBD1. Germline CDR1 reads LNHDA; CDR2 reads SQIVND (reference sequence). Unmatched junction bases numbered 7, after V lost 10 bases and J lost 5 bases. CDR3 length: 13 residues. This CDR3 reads CATTTGQNEKLFF. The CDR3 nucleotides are TGTGCCACCACGACAGGGCAAAATGAAAAACTGTTTTTT.

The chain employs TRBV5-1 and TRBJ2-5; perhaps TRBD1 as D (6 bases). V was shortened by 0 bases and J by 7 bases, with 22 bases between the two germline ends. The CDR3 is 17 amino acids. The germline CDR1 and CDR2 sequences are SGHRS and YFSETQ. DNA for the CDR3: TGCGCCAGCAGCTTGGCCCCTGGGGTGGGGGCGAGAGGGACCCAGTACTTC. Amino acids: CASSLAPGVGARGTQYF.

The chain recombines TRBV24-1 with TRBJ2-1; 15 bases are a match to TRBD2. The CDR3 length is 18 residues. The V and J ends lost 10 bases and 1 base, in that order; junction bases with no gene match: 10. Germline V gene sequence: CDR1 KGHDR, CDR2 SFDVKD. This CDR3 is CATSHPGLAGGSYNEQFF. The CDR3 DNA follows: TGTGCCACGTCCCATCCGGGACTAGCGGGGGGATCCTACAATGAGCAGTTCTTC.

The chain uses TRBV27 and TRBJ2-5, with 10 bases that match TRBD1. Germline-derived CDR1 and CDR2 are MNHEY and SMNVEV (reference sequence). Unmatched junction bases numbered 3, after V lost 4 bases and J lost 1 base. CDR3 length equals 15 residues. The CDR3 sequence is CASSYGQGVQETQYF. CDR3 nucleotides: TGTGCCAGCAGTTATGGACAGGGGGTCCAAGAGACCCAGTACTTC.

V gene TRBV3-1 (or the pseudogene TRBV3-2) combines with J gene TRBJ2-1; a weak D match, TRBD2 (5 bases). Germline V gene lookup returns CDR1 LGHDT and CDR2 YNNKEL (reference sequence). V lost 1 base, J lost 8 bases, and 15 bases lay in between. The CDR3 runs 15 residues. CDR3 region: CASSQAGSRGDEQFF. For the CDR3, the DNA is TGTGCCAGCAGCCAAGCGGGATCCCGAGGAGATGAGCAGTTCTTC.

CDR3 bases: TGTGCCAGCAGCCCGGTTTACGGGTTCTCCTACGAGCAGTACTTC. Its protein product is CASSPVYGFSYEQYF. The chain has TRBV5-4 and TRBJ2-7; D ambiguous. This CDR3 region has 15 residues. Germline-derived CDR1 and CDR2 are SGHNT and YYREEE (reference sequence). V lost 4 bases to trimming and J lost 0 bases, with 14 bases between them.

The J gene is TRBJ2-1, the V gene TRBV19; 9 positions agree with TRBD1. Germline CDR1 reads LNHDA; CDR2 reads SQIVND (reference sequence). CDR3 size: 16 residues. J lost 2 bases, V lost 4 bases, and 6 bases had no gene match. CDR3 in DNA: TGTGCCAGTAGTACCACGGGACAGGGTCCCTACAATGAGCAGTTCTTC. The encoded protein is CASSTTGQGPYNEQFF.

CDR3 loop: CASSLLPQGQNSPLHF. CDR3 in DNA: TGCGCCAGCAGCCTTCTACCCCAGGGGCAGAATTCACCCCTCCACTTT. This sequence joins TRBV4-1 and TRBJ1-6, with a tentative D call TRBD1 (6 bases). The CDR3 is 16 residues long. Between the trimmed V and J ends, which lost 4 bases and 7 bases, there was a span of 17 bases. The V gene's germline CDR1 is MGHRA and CDR2 YSYEKL.

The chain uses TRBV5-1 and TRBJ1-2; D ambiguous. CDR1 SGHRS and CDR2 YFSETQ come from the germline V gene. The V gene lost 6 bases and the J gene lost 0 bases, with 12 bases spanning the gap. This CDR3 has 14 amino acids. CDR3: CASNSGIANYGYTF. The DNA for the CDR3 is TGCGCCAGCAACTCAGGTATAGCTAACTATGGCTACACCTTC. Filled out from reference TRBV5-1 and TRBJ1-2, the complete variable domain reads KAGVTQTPRYLIKTRGQQVTLSCSPISGHRSVSWYQQTPGQGLQFLFEYFSETQRNKGNFPGRFSGRQFSNSRSEMNVSTLELGDSALYLCASNSGIANYGYTFGSGTRLTVV.